The rows below give T cell receptor beta chains drawn from one sample of a study of Graves' ophthalmopathy and Graves' hyperthyroidism. Via MiXCR, TCRdb re-called the multiplex PCR reads, giving one row per CDR3 protein. The sample lists around 470,000 distinct CDR3 sequences; approximately 15% were seen once. The sequenced material came from blood. Source of these receptors: a woman aged 30 to 39 with Graves' ophthalmopathy. The CDR3 runs from the conserved cysteine through the conserved F or W. The order of the fields is clone size, D gene, V gene, J gene, CDR3 protein, CDR3 DNA. The D gene is left open where the match is weak. Some rows have no size entry. The others give once, few or many, or a class for an expanded clone.

clone_size: many; d_call: NA; v_call: TRBV7-2; j_call: TRBJ2-7; cdr3_aa: CASSWEPGGGEQYF; cdr3_nt: TGTGCCAGCAGCTGGGAACCCGGAGGGGGCGAGCAGTACTTC
clone_size: many; d_call: TRBD2; v_call: TRBV27; j_call: TRBJ2-5; cdr3_aa: CASSLEAGGKTQYF; cdr3_nt: TGTGCCAGCAGTTTGGAAGCGGGGGGAAAGACCCAGTACTTC
clone_size: many; d_call: NA; v_call: TRBV6-1; j_call: TRBJ1-6; cdr3_aa: CASSGTAGSSPLHF; cdr3_nt: TGTGCCAGCAGTGGGACGGCGGGTAGCTCACCCCTCCACTTT
clone_size: many; d_call: NA; v_call: TRBV7-9; j_call: TRBJ2-5; cdr3_aa: CASGRYQETQYF; cdr3_nt: TGTGCCAGCGGGCGTTACCAAGAGACCCAGTACTTC
clone_size: many; d_call: NA; v_call: TRBV27; j_call: TRBJ1-5; cdr3_aa: CASSGGGGAGQPQHF; cdr3_nt: TGTGCCAGCAGCGGCGGGGGGGGCGCCGGTCAGCCCCAGCATTTT
clone_size: NA; d_call: TRBD2; v_call: TRBV6-1; j_call: TRBJ2-7; cdr3_aa: CAIRSSGGAGEQYF; cdr3_nt: TGTGCCATCAGGTCAAGCGGGGGGGCAGGCGAGCAGTACTTC
clone_size: few; d_call: NA; v_call: TRBV4-1; j_call: TRBJ1-6; cdr3_aa: CASSADPGLPTSSYNSPLHF; cdr3_nt: TGCGCCAGCAGCGCCGACCCCGGGCTTCCGACGAGCTCCTATAATTCACCCCTCCACTTT
clone_size: many; d_call: NA; v_call: TRBV29-1; j_call: TRBJ2-7; cdr3_aa: CSVDVGGITSYEQYF; cdr3_nt: TGCAGCGTTGATGTCGGGGGAATAACGTCTTACGAGCAGTACTTC
clone_size: many; d_call: NA; v_call: TRBV7-2; j_call: TRBJ1-2; cdr3_aa: CASSSVANYGYTF; cdr3_nt: TGTGCCAGCAGCTCGGTCGCTAACTATGGCTACACCTTC
clone_size: many; d_call: NA; v_call: TRBV6-5; j_call: TRBJ2-2; cdr3_aa: CASSYSNAGADTGELFF; cdr3_nt: TGTGCCAGCAGTTACTCGAATGCGGGGGCGGACACCGGGGAGCTGTTTTTT
clone_size: NA; d_call: TRBD1; v_call: TRBV11-1; j_call: TRBJ1-1; cdr3_aa: CASSLRKTGQGIAEAFF; cdr3_nt: TGTGCCAGCAGCTTACGTAAGACGGGACAGGGAATTGCTGAAGCTTTCTTT
clone_size: NA; d_call: NA; v_call: TRBV13; j_call: TRBJ2-7; cdr3_aa: CASSSRGAGDEQYF; cdr3_nt: TGTGCCAGCAGCTCCCGGGGGGCCGGCGACGAGCAGTACTTC
clone_size: many; d_call: NA; v_call: TRBV10-1; j_call: TRBJ1-1; cdr3_aa: CARGPPPHRESNTEAFF; cdr3_nt: TGCGCCAGAGGTCCTCCCCCCCACAGGGAATCAAACACTGAAGCTTTCTTT
clone_size: many; d_call: NA; v_call: TRBV6-1; j_call: TRBJ2-2; cdr3_aa: CASTTGSAGELFF; cdr3_nt: TGTGCCAGCACTACAGGGTCAGCCGGGGAGCTGTTTTTT
clone_size: many; d_call: TRBD2; v_call: TRBV9; j_call: TRBJ2-5; cdr3_aa: CASSVGLAGETQYF; cdr3_nt: TGTGCCAGCAGCGTAGGACTAGCGGGGGAGACCCAGTACTTC
clone_size: many; d_call: NA; v_call: TRBV11-2; j_call: TRBJ1-2; cdr3_aa: CASSSITGAGGEGYTF; cdr3_nt: TGTGCCAGCAGCTCTATTACCGGGGCCGGGGGTGAGGGCTACACCTTC
clone_size: many; d_call: NA; v_call: TRBV20-1; j_call: TRBJ1-1; cdr3_aa: CSARRTTGTEAFF; cdr3_nt: TGCAGTGCTAGAAGGACCACGGGGACTGAAGCTTTCTTT
clone_size: many; d_call: NA; v_call: TRBV12-3/TRBV12-4; j_call: TRBJ1-5; cdr3_aa: CASSQEGNQPQHF; cdr3_nt: TGTGCCAGCAGTCAGGAGGGAAATCAGCCCCAGCATTTT
clone_size: many; d_call: NA; v_call: TRBV20-1; j_call: TRBJ1-6; cdr3_aa: CSAREGNNSPLHF; cdr3_nt: TGCAGTGCTAGAGAAGGAAATAATTCACCCCTCCACTTT
clone_size: many; d_call: TRBD1; v_call: TRBV6-5; j_call: TRBJ1-6; cdr3_aa: CASSYQGQYNSPLHF; cdr3_nt: TGTGCCAGCAGTTACCAGGGACAGTATAATTCACCCCTCCACTTT
clone_size: many; d_call: NA; v_call: TRBV12-3/TRBV12-4; j_call: TRBJ2-5; cdr3_aa: CASRARGEETQYF; cdr3_nt: TGTGCCAGCAGGGCTCGTGGGGAAGAGACCCAGTACTTC
clone_size: many; d_call: NA; v_call: TRBV27; j_call: TRBJ1-6; cdr3_aa: CASTTGASYNSPLHF; cdr3_nt: TGTGCCAGCACCACCGGGGCTTCCTATAATTCACCCCTCCACTTT
clone_size: NA; d_call: NA; v_call: TRBV4-1; j_call: TRBJ1-1; cdr3_aa: CASSQDRVTEACF; cdr3_nt: TGCGCCAGCAGCCAAGACAGGGTAACTGAAGCTTGCTTT
clone_size: NA; d_call: NA; v_call: TRBV4-1; j_call: TRBJ2-7; cdr3_aa: CASSQEGQLGEQCF; cdr3_nt: TGCGCCAGCAGCCAAGAGGGCCAGCTCGGCGAGCAGTGCTTC
clone_size: many; d_call: NA; v_call: TRBV6-5; j_call: TRBJ1-2; cdr3_aa: CASSYTGRYGYTF; cdr3_nt: TGTGCCAGCAGTTACACGGGGCGGTATGGCTACACCTTC
clone_size: NA; d_call: NA; v_call: TRBV30; j_call: TRBJ1-5; cdr3_aa: CAWSPPRAFPRQPQHF; cdr3_nt: TGTGCCTGGAGTCCCCCAAGGGCCTTCCCGAGACAGCCCCAGCATTTT
clone_size: many; d_call: TRBD1; v_call: TRBV12-3/TRBV12-4; j_call: TRBJ1-1; cdr3_aa: CASSDRAAAFF; cdr3_nt: TGTGCCAGCAGTGACAGGGCTGCAGCTTTCTTT
clone_size: NA; d_call: NA; v_call: TRBV5-1; j_call: TRBJ2-5; cdr3_aa: CASSDQTGVEETQYF; cdr3_nt: TGCGCCAGCAGCGATCAGACAGGCGTAGAAGAGACCCAGTACTTC
clone_size: many; d_call: NA; v_call: TRBV7-2; j_call: TRBJ2-7; cdr3_aa: CASSLWGPSYEQYF; cdr3_nt: TGTGCCAGCAGCTTATGGGGGCCGTCCTACGAGCAGTACTTC
clone_size: many; d_call: TRBD1; v_call: TRBV12-3/TRBV12-4; j_call: TRBJ1-2; cdr3_aa: CASSPDRDGDYGYTF; cdr3_nt: TGTGCCAGCAGTCCCGACAGGGATGGTGACTATGGCTACACCTTC
clone_size: many; d_call: TRBD1; v_call: TRBV6-5; j_call: TRBJ2-2; cdr3_aa: CASRPGQGASGELFF; cdr3_nt: TGTGCCAGCAGACCGGGACAGGGGGCGTCGGGGGAGCTGTTTTTT
clone_size: few; d_call: TRBD1; v_call: TRBV3-1; j_call: TRBJ1-2; cdr3_aa: CASSTRTGDNYGYTF; cdr3_nt: TGTGCCAGCAGCACACGGACAGGGGATAACTATGGCTACACCTTC
clone_size: many; d_call: NA; v_call: TRBV20-1; j_call: TRBJ2-7; cdr3_aa: CSATVNYEQYF; cdr3_nt: TGCAGTGCCACCGTTAACTACGAGCAGTACTTC
clone_size: many; d_call: NA; v_call: TRBV11-1; j_call: TRBJ1-1; cdr3_aa: CASSFLWEGTEAFF; cdr3_nt: TGTGCCAGCAGCTTCCTTTGGGAGGGCACTGAAGCTTTCTTT
clone_size: many; d_call: TRBD1; v_call: TRBV19; j_call: TRBJ1-2; cdr3_aa: CASSIGTGPLGYTF; cdr3_nt: TGTGCCAGTAGTATAGGGACAGGGCCTTTGGGCTACACCTTC
clone_size: NA; d_call: TRBD2; v_call: TRBV12-3/TRBV12-4; j_call: TRBJ2-7; cdr3_aa: CASSLAPLAVYEQYF; cdr3_nt: TGTGCCAGCAGTTTAGCGCCCCTAGCGGTCTACGAGCAGTACTTC
clone_size: few; d_call: TRBD1; v_call: TRBV30; j_call: TRBJ1-1; cdr3_aa: CAWSVGRGKLAEAFF; cdr3_nt: TGTGCCTGGAGTGTTGGCAGGGGGAAGTTGGCGGAAGCTTTCTTT
clone_size: many; d_call: NA; v_call: TRBV19; j_call: TRBJ1-2; cdr3_aa: CASSMEGTFDYGYTF; cdr3_nt: TGTGCCAGTAGTATGGAGGGAACATTCGACTATGGCTACACCTTC
clone_size: many; d_call: TRBD2; v_call: TRBV6-2/TRBV6-3; j_call: TRBJ2-7; cdr3_aa: CASSYSGLRGEQYF; cdr3_nt: TGTGCCAGCAGTTACTCGGGACTAAGGGGCGAGCAGTACTTC
clone_size: many; d_call: NA; v_call: TRBV2; j_call: TRBJ2-7; cdr3_aa: CASSAPGGGTYEQYF; cdr3_nt: TGTGCCAGCAGTGCTCCCGGGGGCGGGACCTACGAGCAGTACTTC
clone_size: many; d_call: NA; v_call: TRBV29-1; j_call: TRBJ2-7; cdr3_aa: CSSRQAGSYEQYF; cdr3_nt: TGCAGCTCGCGACAAGCCGGCTCCTACGAGCAGTACTTC
clone_size: many; d_call: NA; v_call: TRBV5-4; j_call: TRBJ1-2; cdr3_aa: CASSGGPYGYTF; cdr3_nt: TGTGCCAGCAGCGGTGGACCCTATGGCTACACCTTC
clone_size: many; d_call: TRBD1; v_call: TRBV20-1; j_call: TRBJ1-1; cdr3_aa: CSARDFTGTGEAFF; cdr3_nt: TGCAGTGCTAGAGATTTTACCGGGACAGGTGAAGCTTTCTTT
clone_size: many; d_call: NA; v_call: TRBV12-5; j_call: TRBJ2-2; cdr3_aa: CASGLVTGNTGELFF; cdr3_nt: TGTGCTAGTGGTTTGGTAACAGGGAACACCGGGGAGCTGTTTTTT
clone_size: many; d_call: NA; v_call: TRBV28; j_call: TRBJ2-2; cdr3_aa: CASSSGQLGTGELFF; cdr3_nt: TGTGCCAGCAGTTCTGGACAGTTGGGCACCGGGGAGCTGTTTTTT
clone_size: few; d_call: NA; v_call: TRBV4-1; j_call: TRBJ1-1; cdr3_aa: CASSQDLGGLGEAFF; cdr3_nt: TGCGCCAGCAGCCAAGATTTGGGGGGTTTAGGTGAAGCTTTCTTT